The rows below give T cell receptor beta chains drawn from one sample of a study of T cells after yellow fever vaccination. TCRdb re-called the 5' RACE reads with MiXCR, one entry per CDR3 protein. This table has 450,000 to 650,000 distinct CDR3 sequences, approximately 13% appearing once. Source: PBMCs, taken on the day of the yellow fever booster vaccination. These receptors were collected from a young man who received the YFV17D yellow fever vaccine. The CDR3 runs from the conserved cysteine through the conserved F or W. The order of the fields is D gene, clone size, J gene, V gene, CDR3 DNA, CDR3 protein. D genes are given only for firm matches. Where a row states a size, it is once, few, many or the class of an expanded clone; other rows omit it.

d_gene: .
abundance: few
j_gene: TRBJ2-7
v_gene: TRBV14
CDR3nt: TGTGCCAGCAGCCAAGACCAGGGCATTTTATCCTACGAGCAGTACTTC
CDR3aa: CASSQDQGILSYEQYF

d_gene: .
abundance: .
j_gene: TRBJ2-1
v_gene: TRBV20-1
CDR3nt: TGCAGTGCTAGCGCACGACACAATGAGCAGTTCTTC
CDR3aa: CSASARHNEQFF

d_gene: TRBD2
abundance: .
j_gene: TRBJ2-5
v_gene: TRBV12-3/TRBV12-4
CDR3nt: TGTGCCAGCAGGGAGGGACTAGCGGGACAAGAGACCCAGTACTTC
CDR3aa: CASREGLAGQETQYF

d_gene: TRBD1
abundance: .
j_gene: TRBJ2-7
v_gene: TRBV20-1
CDR3nt: TGCAGTGCTAGAGGCACCGGGACAGGCGGTGTTTGGTCCTACGAGCAGTACTTC
CDR3aa: CSARGTGTGGVWSYEQYF

d_gene: .
abundance: many
j_gene: TRBJ2-1
v_gene: TRBV20-1
CDR3nt: TGCAGTGCTAGACTTCAGAATGAGCAGTTCTTC
CDR3aa: CSARLQNEQFF

d_gene: .
abundance: few
j_gene: TRBJ2-5
v_gene: TRBV11-2
CDR3nt: TGTGCCAGCACCCCTGTTTTAGATGGGACCCAGTACTTC
CDR3aa: CASTPVLDGTQYF

d_gene: .
abundance: .
j_gene: TRBJ2-2
v_gene: TRBV5-4
CDR3nt: TGTGCCAGCAGCCCAGACGAATGGGCCGGGGAGCTGTTTTTT
CDR3aa: CASSPDEWAGELFF

d_gene: .
abundance: .
j_gene: TRBJ1-1
v_gene: TRBV20-1
CDR3nt: TGCAGTGCTTCACAGGGTTACTGGGGCACTGAAGCTTTCTTT
CDR3aa: CSASQGYWGTEAFF

d_gene: .
abundance: few
j_gene: TRBJ2-3
v_gene: TRBV28
CDR3nt: TGTGCCAGCACCTCCCTAGACAGCACAGATACGCAGTATTTT
CDR3aa: CASTSLDSTDTQYF

d_gene: .
abundance: .
j_gene: TRBJ2-1
v_gene: TRBV30
CDR3nt: TGTGCCTGGAGTCCGTCGCGCGAGCAGTTCTTC
CDR3aa: CAWSPSREQFF

d_gene: .
abundance: .
j_gene: TRBJ2-7
v_gene: TRBV20-1
CDR3nt: TGCAGTGCTCCTCAGACGGACTTCGAGCAGTACTTC
CDR3aa: CSAPQTDFEQYF

d_gene: TRBD2
abundance: few
j_gene: TRBJ2-1
v_gene: TRBV29-1
CDR3nt: TGCAGCGTTTCCCCGGGAGGAACGCTAGAGCAGTTCTTC
CDR3aa: CSVSPGGTLEQFF

d_gene: .
abundance: .
j_gene: TRBJ2-3
v_gene: TRBV4-3
CDR3nt: TGCGCCAGCAGCCAGGTCTCTCGGCGGACCGTCACAGATACGCAGTATTTT
CDR3aa: CASSQVSRRTVTDTQYF

d_gene: .
abundance: few
j_gene: TRBJ2-2
v_gene: TRBV12-3/TRBV12-4
CDR3nt: TGTGCCAGCGCCATCGTTGAACACCTTAACACCGGGGAGCTGTTTTTT
CDR3aa: CASAIVEHLNTGELFF

d_gene: .
abundance: few
j_gene: TRBJ2-1
v_gene: TRBV20-1
CDR3nt: TGCAGTGCTAGAGTGGGGGCAGACAGGACCAATGAGCAGTTCTTC
CDR3aa: CSARVGADRTNEQFF

d_gene: .
abundance: .
j_gene: TRBJ2-4
v_gene: TRBV19
CDR3nt: TGTGCCAGTAGTACCCGGAACATTCAGTACTTC
CDR3aa: CASSTRNIQYF

d_gene: TRBD2
abundance: .
j_gene: TRBJ2-3
v_gene: TRBV15
CDR3nt: TGTGCCACCAGCGAGCGGGGGGCCCCGGATACGCAGTATTTT
CDR3aa: CATSERGAPDTQYF

d_gene: .
abundance: .
j_gene: TRBJ2-5
v_gene: TRBV7-8
CDR3nt: TGTGCCAGCAGCTTAGGGGGGTCCCAGTACTTC
CDR3aa: CASSLGGSQYF

d_gene: .
abundance: .
j_gene: TRBJ2-3
v_gene: TRBV7-8
CDR3nt: TGTGCCAGCGCCCCAACGGTAGCGGTCACAGATACGCAGTATTTT
CDR3aa: CASAPTVAVTDTQYF

d_gene: .
abundance: few
j_gene: TRBJ2-3
v_gene: TRBV5-1
CDR3nt: TGCGCCAGCAGCGGTTTCACAGATACGCAGTATTTT
CDR3aa: CASSGFTDTQYF

d_gene: .
abundance: few
j_gene: TRBJ2-7
v_gene: TRBV7-2
CDR3nt: TGTGCCAGCAGCGAGTCACTAGTATCCGAGCAGTACTTC
CDR3aa: CASSESLVSEQYF

d_gene: .
abundance: few
j_gene: TRBJ1-6
v_gene: TRBV27
CDR3nt: TGTGCCAGCAGTTTATGGGGTAATTCACCCCTCCACTTT
CDR3aa: CASSLWGNSPLHF

d_gene: TRBD1
abundance: .
j_gene: TRBJ2-7
v_gene: TRBV7-2
CDR3nt: TGTGCCAGCACCCTTAAGACAGGGAATTACGAGCAGTACTTC
CDR3aa: CASTLKTGNYEQYF

d_gene: .
abundance: once
j_gene: TRBJ1-2
v_gene: TRBV27
CDR3nt: TGTGCCAGCAGAATAGACAGCCTGGACTATGGCTACACCTTC
CDR3aa: CASRIDSLDYGYTF

d_gene: TRBD2
abundance: few
j_gene: TRBJ2-3
v_gene: TRBV6-1
CDR3nt: TGTGCCAGCCAGACTAGCCCTAGCACAGATACGCAGTATTTT
CDR3aa: CASQTSPSTDTQYF

d_gene: TRBD2
abundance: .
j_gene: TRBJ2-7
v_gene: TRBV7-2
CDR3nt: TGTGCCAGCAGCTTAGGGGGACTAGGCCACGAGCAGTACTTC
CDR3aa: CASSLGGLGHEQYF

d_gene: TRBD2
abundance: .
j_gene: TRBJ2-1
v_gene: TRBV20-1
CDR3nt: TGCAGTGCTAGGGTGCCGGGGGGGTCTAGCGGGAGAAATAATGAGCAGTTCTTC
CDR3aa: CSARVPGGSSGRNNEQFF

d_gene: TRBD2
abundance: .
j_gene: TRBJ2-7
v_gene: TRBV23-1
CDR3nt: TGCGCCAGCAGTCAATCCGGAAGCGGGAGTCTTACCTACGAGCAGTACTTC
CDR3aa: CASSQSGSGSLTYEQYF

d_gene: .
abundance: few
j_gene: TRBJ2-5
v_gene: TRBV7-8
CDR3nt: TGTGCCAGCAGTCAGGGGTTGGGCGGGACAAATCAAGAGACCCAGTACTTC
CDR3aa: CASSQGLGGTNQETQYF

d_gene: .
abundance: few
j_gene: TRBJ2-1
v_gene: TRBV6-1
CDR3nt: TGTGCCAGCAACAACCAAAGGGGGTACAATGAGCAGTTCTTC
CDR3aa: CASNNQRGYNEQFF

d_gene: TRBD2
abundance: .
j_gene: TRBJ2-3
v_gene: TRBV18
CDR3nt: TGTGCCAGCTCATCGCGAGCGGGAGGGAGTGTAGATACGCAGTATTTT
CDR3aa: CASSSRAGGSVDTQYF

d_gene: TRBD1
abundance: once
j_gene: TRBJ1-1
v_gene: TRBV10-3
CDR3nt: TGTGCCACACGGGACAGTCCGATCACTGAAGCTTTCTTT
CDR3aa: CATRDSPITEAFF

d_gene: TRBD2
abundance: .
j_gene: TRBJ2-3
v_gene: TRBV7-2
CDR3nt: TGTGCCAGCACCCAGGGCGGGAGATCGAATACGCAGTATTTT
CDR3aa: CASTQGGRSNTQYF

d_gene: .
abundance: .
j_gene: TRBJ2-2
v_gene: TRBV2
CDR3nt: TGTGCCAGTCACCTATACGCCGGGGAGCTGTTTTTT
CDR3aa: CASHLYAGELFF

d_gene: .
abundance: .
j_gene: TRBJ2-1
v_gene: TRBV28
CDR3nt: TGTGCCAGCAGTTTTGAGAACAATGAGCAGTTCTTC
CDR3aa: CASSFENNEQFF

d_gene: .
abundance: few
j_gene: TRBJ1-2
v_gene: TRBV9
CDR3nt: TGTGCCAGCAGCGCTGATTTTGGCTCCTATGGCTACACCTTC
CDR3aa: CASSADFGSYGYTF

d_gene: TRBD2
abundance: .
j_gene: TRBJ2-1
v_gene: TRBV11-1
CDR3nt: TGTGCCAGCAGCTTAGTGGAATGGATGGGAGCTAGCGGATACAATGAGCAGTTCTTC
CDR3aa: CASSLVEWMGASGYNEQFF

d_gene: .
abundance: .
j_gene: TRBJ1-2
v_gene: TRBV20-1
CDR3nt: TGCAGTGTGGGGCAGGGTGGAGGCTACACCTTC
CDR3aa: CSVGQGGGYTF

d_gene: .
abundance: .
j_gene: TRBJ1-1
v_gene: TRBV6-2/TRBV6-3
CDR3nt: TGTGCCAGCAGTTGGCTATCGAGGACTCCGAACACTGAAGCTTTCTTT
CDR3aa: CASSWLSRTPNTEAFF

d_gene: .
abundance: .
j_gene: TRBJ1-1
v_gene: TRBV6-5
CDR3nt: TGTGCCAGCAGTTACTTACAGGGAGACACTGAAGCTTTCTTT
CDR3aa: CASSYLQGDTEAFF

d_gene: TRBD2
abundance: .
j_gene: TRBJ2-7
v_gene: TRBV29-1
CDR3nt: TGCAGCGTTTCTGCGGGACTAGCGGGAGACGAGCAGTACTTC
CDR3aa: CSVSAGLAGDEQYF